This T cell receptor (beta chain) was observed in a study of T cell clones after liver transplantation. Study-wide points: Donor-reactive sequences fell more than third party-reactive ones, suggesting partial deletion.

V lost 4 bases and J lost 2; bases outside the gene matches: 2. Germline V gene sequence: CDR1 SGHNT, CDR2 YENEEA. This CDR3 has 15 residues. Libraries were prepared by immunoSEQ multiplex PCR; TCRdb keeps only in-frame clonotypes and omits some of them. This sample carries 45,000 to 60,000 clones, 70% of them seen once, and the ten largest clones take approximately 2.6%. As for this clone: Its antigen is not identified.

Sequenced here: CD4+ T cells from blood, sampled at the roughly 15-month timepoint. The chain employs TRBV11-3 and TRBJ2-1; 10 positions agree with TRBD2. This clonotype was sampled from a human patient who received a liver transplant. Some of the T cells may derive from the graft donor. The CDR3 region is CASSSGLAAYNEQFF. In nucleotides, the CDR3 is TGTGCCAGCAGCTCCGGACTAGCGGCCTACAATGAGCAGTTCTTC.